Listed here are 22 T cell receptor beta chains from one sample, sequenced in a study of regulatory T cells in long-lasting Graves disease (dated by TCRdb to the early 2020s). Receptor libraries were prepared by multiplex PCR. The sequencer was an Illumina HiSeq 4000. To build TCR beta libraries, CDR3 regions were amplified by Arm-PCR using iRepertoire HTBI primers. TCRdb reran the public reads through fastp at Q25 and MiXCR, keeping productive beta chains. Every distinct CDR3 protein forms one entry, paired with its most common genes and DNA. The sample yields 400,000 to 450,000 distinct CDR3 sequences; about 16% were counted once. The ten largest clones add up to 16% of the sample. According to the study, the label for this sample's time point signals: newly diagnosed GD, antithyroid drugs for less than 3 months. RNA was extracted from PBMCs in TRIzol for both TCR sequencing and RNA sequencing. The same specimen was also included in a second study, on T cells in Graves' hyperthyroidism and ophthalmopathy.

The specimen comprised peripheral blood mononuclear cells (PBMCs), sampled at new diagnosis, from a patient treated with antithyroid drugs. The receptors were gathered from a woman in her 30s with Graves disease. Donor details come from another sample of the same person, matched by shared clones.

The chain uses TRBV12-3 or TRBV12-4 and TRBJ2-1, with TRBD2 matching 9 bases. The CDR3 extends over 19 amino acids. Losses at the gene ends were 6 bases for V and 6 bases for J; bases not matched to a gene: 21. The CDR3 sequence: CASSLHPRGRAEWVNEQFF. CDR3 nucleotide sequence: TGTGCCAGCAGCCTCCACCCCCGCGGGAGGGCCGAATGGGTCAATGAGCAGTTCTTC.

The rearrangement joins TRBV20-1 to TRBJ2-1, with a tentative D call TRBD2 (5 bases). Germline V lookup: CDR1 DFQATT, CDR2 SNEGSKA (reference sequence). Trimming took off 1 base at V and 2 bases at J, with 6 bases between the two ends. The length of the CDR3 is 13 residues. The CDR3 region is CSARGGPYNEQFF. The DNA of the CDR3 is TGCAGTGCTAGAGGCGGGCCCTACAATGAGCAGTTCTTC.

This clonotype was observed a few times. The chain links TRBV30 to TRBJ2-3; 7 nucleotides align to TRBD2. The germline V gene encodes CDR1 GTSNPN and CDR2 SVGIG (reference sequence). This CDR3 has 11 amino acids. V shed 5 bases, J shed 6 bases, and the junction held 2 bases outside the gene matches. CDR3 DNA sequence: TGTGCCTGGCGGGAGGTTGATACGCAGTATTTT. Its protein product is CAWREVDTQYF.

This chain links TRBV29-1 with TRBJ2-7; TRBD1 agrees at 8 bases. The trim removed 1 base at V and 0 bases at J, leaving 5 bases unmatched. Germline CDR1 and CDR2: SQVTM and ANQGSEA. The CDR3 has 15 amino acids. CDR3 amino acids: CSVEAWDRSSYEQYF. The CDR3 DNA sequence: TGCAGCGTTGAAGCCTGGGACAGGAGCTCCTACGAGCAGTACTTC.

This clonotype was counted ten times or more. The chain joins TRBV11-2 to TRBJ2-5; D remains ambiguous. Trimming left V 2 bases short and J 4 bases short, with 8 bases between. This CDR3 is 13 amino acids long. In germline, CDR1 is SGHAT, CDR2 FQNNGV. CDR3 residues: CASSLSDVETQYF. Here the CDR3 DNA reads TGTGCCAGCAGCTTAAGCGATGTAGAGACCCAGTACTTC.

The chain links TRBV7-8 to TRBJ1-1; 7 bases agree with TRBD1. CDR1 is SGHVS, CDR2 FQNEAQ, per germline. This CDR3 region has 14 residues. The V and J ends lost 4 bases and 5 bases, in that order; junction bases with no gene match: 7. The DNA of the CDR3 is TGTGCCAGCAGCTCACGCAGGGGGGGAACTGAAGCTTTCTTT. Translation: CASSSRRGGTEAFF.

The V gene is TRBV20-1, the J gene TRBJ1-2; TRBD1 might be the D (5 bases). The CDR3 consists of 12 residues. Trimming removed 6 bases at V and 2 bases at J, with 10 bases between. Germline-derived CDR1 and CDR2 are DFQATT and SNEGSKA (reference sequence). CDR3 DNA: TGCAGTGCCCCAGGGAAGAACTATGGCTACACCTTC. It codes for CSAPGKNYGYTF.

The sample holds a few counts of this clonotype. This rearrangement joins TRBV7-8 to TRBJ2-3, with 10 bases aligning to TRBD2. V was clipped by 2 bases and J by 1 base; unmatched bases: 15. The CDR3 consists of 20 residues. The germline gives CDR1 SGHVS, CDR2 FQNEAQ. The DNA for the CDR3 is TGTGCCAGCAGCTTAATCCAGGGGTCTAGCGGGAGAGGGGGCACAGATACGCAGTATTTT. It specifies CASSLIQGSSGRGGTDTQYF.

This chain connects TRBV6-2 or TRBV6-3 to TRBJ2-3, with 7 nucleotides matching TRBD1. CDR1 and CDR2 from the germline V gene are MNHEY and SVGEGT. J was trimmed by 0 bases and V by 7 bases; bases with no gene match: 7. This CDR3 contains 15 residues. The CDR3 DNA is TGTGCCAGCAACCCCGGGACAGCTAGCACAGATACGCAGTATTTT. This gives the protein CASNPGTASTDTQYF.

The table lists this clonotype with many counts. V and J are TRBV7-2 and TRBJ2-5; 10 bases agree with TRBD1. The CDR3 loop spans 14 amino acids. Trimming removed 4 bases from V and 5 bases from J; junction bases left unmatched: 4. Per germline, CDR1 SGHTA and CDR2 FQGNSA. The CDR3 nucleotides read TGTGCCAGCAGCTCGCGGACAGGGGGTGAGACCCAGTACTTC. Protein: CASSSRTGGETQYF.

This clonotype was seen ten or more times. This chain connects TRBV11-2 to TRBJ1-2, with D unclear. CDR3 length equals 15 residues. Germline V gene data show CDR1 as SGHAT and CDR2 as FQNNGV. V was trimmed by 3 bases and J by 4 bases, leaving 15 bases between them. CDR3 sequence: CASSFADGPGYGYTF. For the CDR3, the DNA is TGTGCCAGCAGCTTCGCGGACGGCCCAGGCTATGGCTACACCTTC.

The CDR3 bases are TGTGCCAGCAGTTACAGGGAACGGGAGACCCAGTACTTC. Protein sequence: CASSYRERETQYF. The gene calls are TRBV6-5 and TRBJ2-5; D call uncertain. The V end was cut by 2 bases, the J end by 5 bases, with 9 bases between. Germline V gives CDR1 MNHEY, CDR2 SVGAGI. The CDR3 contains 13 residues.

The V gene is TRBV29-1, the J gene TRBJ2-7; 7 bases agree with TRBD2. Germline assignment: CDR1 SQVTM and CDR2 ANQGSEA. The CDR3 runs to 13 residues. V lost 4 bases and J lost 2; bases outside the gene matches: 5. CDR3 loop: CSVGGGTTYEQYF. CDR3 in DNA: TGCAGCGTTGGTGGTGGGACTACCTACGAGCAGTACTTC.

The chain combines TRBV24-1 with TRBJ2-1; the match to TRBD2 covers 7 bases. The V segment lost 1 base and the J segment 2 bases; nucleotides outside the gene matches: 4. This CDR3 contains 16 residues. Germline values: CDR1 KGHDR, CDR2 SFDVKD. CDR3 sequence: CATSDFGGRTYNEQFF. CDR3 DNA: TGTGCCACCAGTGATTTCGGCGGGAGAACCTACAATGAGCAGTTCTTC.

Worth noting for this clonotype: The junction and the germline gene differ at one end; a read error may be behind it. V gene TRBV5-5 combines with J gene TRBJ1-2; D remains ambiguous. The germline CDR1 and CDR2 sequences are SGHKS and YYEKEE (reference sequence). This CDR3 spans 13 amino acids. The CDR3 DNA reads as TGTGCCAACAGCTTACACGGGAACTATGGCTACACCTTC. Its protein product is CANSLHGNYGYTF. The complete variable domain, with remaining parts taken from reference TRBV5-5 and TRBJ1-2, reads DAGVTQSPTHLIKTRGQQVTLRCSPISGHKSVSWYQQVLGQGPQFIFQYYEKEERGRGNFPDRFSARQFPNYSSELNVNALLLGDSALYLCANSLHGNYGYTFGSGTRLTVV.

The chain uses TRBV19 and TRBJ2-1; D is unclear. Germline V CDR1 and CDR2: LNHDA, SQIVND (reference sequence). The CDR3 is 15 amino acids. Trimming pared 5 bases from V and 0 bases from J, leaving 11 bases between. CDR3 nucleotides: TGTGCCAGTAGTCGGGCAGATAGCTCCTACAATGAGCAGTTCTTC. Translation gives CASSRADSSYNEQFF. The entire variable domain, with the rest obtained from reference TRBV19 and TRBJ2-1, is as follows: DGGITQSPKYLFRKEGQNVTLSCEQNLNHDAMYWYRQDPGQGLRLIYYSQIVNDFQKGDIAEGYSVSREKKESFPLTVTSAQKNPTAFYLCASSRADSSYNEQFFGPGTRLTVL.

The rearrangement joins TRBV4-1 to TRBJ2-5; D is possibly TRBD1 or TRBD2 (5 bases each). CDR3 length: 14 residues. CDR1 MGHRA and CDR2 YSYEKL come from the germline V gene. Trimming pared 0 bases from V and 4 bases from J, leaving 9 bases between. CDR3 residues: CASSQDQGTETQYF. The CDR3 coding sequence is TGCGCCAGCAGCCAAGATCAAGGGACAGAGACCCAGTACTTC.

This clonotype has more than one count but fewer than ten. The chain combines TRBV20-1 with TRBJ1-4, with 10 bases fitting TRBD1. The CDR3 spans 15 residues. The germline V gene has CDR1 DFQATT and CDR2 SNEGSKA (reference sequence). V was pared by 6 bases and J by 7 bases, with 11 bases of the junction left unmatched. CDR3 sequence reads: CSAPNKGQGIEKLFF. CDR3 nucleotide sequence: TGCAGTGCCCCAAACAAGGGACAGGGGATTGAAAAACTGTTTTTT.

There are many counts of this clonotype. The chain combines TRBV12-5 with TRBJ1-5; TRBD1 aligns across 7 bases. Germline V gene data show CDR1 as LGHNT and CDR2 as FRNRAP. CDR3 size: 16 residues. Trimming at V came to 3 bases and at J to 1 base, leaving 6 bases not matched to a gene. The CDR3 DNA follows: TGTGCTAGTGGTTTACTTGACAGGGCGAGCAATCAGCCCCAGCATTTT. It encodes CASGLLDRASNQPQHF.

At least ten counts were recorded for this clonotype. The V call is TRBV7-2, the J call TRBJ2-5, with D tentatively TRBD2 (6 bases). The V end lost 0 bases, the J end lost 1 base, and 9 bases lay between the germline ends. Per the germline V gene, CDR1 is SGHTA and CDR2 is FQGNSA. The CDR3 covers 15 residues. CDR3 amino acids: CASSLAGGFQETQYF. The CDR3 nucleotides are TGTGCCAGCAGCTTAGCGGGAGGTTTCCAAGAGACCCAGTACTTC.

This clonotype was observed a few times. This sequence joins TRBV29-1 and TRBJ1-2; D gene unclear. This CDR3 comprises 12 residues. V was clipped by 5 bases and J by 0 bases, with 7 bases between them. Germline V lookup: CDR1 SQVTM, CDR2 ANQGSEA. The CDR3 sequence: CSVSIANYGYTF. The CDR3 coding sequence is TGCAGCGTTTCGATAGCTAACTATGGCTACACCTTC.

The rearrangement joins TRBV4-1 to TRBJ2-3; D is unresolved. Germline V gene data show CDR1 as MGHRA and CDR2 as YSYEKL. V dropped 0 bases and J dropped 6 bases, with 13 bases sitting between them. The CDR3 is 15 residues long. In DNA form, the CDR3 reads TGCGCCAGCAGCCAAGATTCCCACCCGAGGGATACGCAGTATTTT. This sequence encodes CASSQDSHPRDTQYF.